This TCR beta chain appears in the sequencing data of a study of blood T cell repertoires in COVID-19. For the study at large: The United States, Italy and Spain supplied acute and convalescent COVID-19 samples.

Original handling: Using reference gene primer amplification, nucleated cell counts were estimated. Sequenced by immunoSEQ multiplex PCR; TCRdb stores in-frame clones only, minus some. That table gives V, J and clone size, and the DNA gave D and trimming. The data hold 380,000 or so clones, with about 89% observed a single time. The germline gives CDR1 GTSNPN, CDR2 SVGIG (reference sequence). This CDR3 is 14 amino acids long. The junction had 2 bases not matched to a gene; V was cut back by 1 base and J by 3 bases. This clone was seen a single time. The genes are TRBV30 and TRBJ2-7; 11 bases line up with TRBD2. The source material was peripheral blood. The clonotype was recovered from a man aged 40-50 years with acute or convalescent COVID-19. The DNA for the CDR3 is TGTGCCTGGAGTGGGACTAGCGGGTACTACGAGCAGTACTTC. Protein sequence: CAWSGTSGYYEQYF.